Included here is one T cell receptor beta chain sequence, with context. Sequence at one end of the junction differs from germline and may be a read error. This entry belongs to a study of blood T cell repertoires in COVID-19. Study-level information: COVID-19 samples, acute and convalescent, were from the United States, Italy and Spain.

Method: immunoSEQ multiplex PCR; TCRdb's copy keeps in-frame clones and lacks some. This repertoire shows a few hundred thousand clones, almost 90% found once; its top ten account for 2.1%. Seattle's cohort entered during active infection and was followed longitudinally. Looked up from germline, CDR1 is SSHAT and CDR2 is FNYEAQ (reference sequence). This CDR3 has 16 residues. Sequenced material: peripheral blood. This chain uses TRBV7-7 with TRBJ2-1, with 9 bases fitting TRBD1. This receptor was taken from an older woman with COVID-19, enrolled during active disease. The CDR3 DNA reads TGTGCTAGCAGCTTAGCGGGCCCCGGACAGGGGAATGAGCAGTTCTTC. Translated, it gives CASSLAGPGQGNEQFF.